This T cell receptor (beta chain) was observed in a study of cytomegalovirus exposure and HLA in healthy donors. The PCR was carried out with 60 Vbeta primers and 13 Jbeta primers. The protocol was immunoSEQ multiplex PCR, while the TCRdb copy is restricted to in-frame clones and leaves out a portion. The repertoire holds roughly 100,000 clones, around three fifths seen once, with approximately 21% in the top ten. The V gene lost 3 bases and the J gene lost 3 bases, with 15 bases spanning the gap. Germline V CDR1 and CDR2: LNHDA, SQIVND (reference sequence). The CDR3 loop spans 16 amino acids. The sequencing sample was made of PBMCs. The source is a woman in her 50s in good health and CMV-seropositive. The chain joins TRBV19 to TRBJ1-5; a possible D gene is TRBD1 (5 bases). This CDR3 reads CASSIVGQLNNQPQHF. CDR3 sequence (DNA): TGTGCCAGTAGTATCGTGGGGCAGTTGAACAATCAGCCCCAGCATTTT.